Shown below are 20 T cell receptor beta chains from a single sample sequenced in a study of cytomegalovirus exposure and HLA in healthy donors. TCRdb keeps only in-frame clones here, not all; method: immunoSEQ multiplex PCR. The table lists roughly 330,000 clones, approximately 86% of them singletons. Material for sequencing was PBMCs. Receptors were obtained from a woman younger than 45 in good health and CMV-seropositive.

The V gene is TRBV27, the J gene TRBJ2-2, with D unresolved. The CDR3 length is 12 residues. With 5 bases removed from V and 8 bases from J, the gap between germline ends came to 9 bases. Looked up from germline, CDR1 is MNHEY and CDR2 is SMNVEV (reference sequence). CDR3 protein: CASSLLGGELFF. Written as DNA, the CDR3 is TGTGCCAGCAGTCTCCTTGGTGGGGAGCTGTTTTTT.

This chain uses TRBV5-8 with TRBJ2-7; D is possibly TRBD1 (6 bases). Between the trimmed V and J ends, which lost 4 bases and 3 bases, there was a span of 20 bases. The CDR3 runs to 16 residues. In germline, CDR1 is SGHTS, CDR2 YDEGEE. The CDR3 region is CASSVTARGGSYEQYF. The CDR3 DNA reads as TGTGCCAGCAGCGTAACTGCCAGAGGGGGTAGCTACGAGCAGTACTTC.

CDR3 sequence: CASSGERGGQGETQYF. CDR3 bases: TGCGCCAGCAGCGGGGAGCGGGGGGGCCAGGGAGAGACCCAGTACTTC. The chain has TRBV5-1 and TRBJ2-5; TRBD2 matches at 10 bases. The CDR3 consists of 16 residues. Germline V gene data show CDR1 as SGHRS and CDR2 as YFSETQ. V lost 4 bases, J lost 4 bases, and 10 bases stayed unmatched.

The chain recombines TRBV5-6 with TRBJ2-7; 7 bases align to TRBD1. Germline V gene sequence: CDR1 SGHDT, CDR2 YYEEEE. This CDR3 spans 13 amino acids. With 3 bases clipped from V and 1 base from J, the junction kept 1 base outside the gene matches. CDR3 nucleotides: TGTGCCAGCAGCTGGACAGGTTCCTACGAGCAGTACTTC. It codes for CASSWTGSYEQYF. Full variable domain (remainder filled in from reference TRBV5-6 and TRBJ2-7): DAGVTQSPTHLIKTRGQQVTLRCSPKSGHDTVSWYQQALGQGPQFIFQYYEEEERQRGNFPDRFSGHQFPNYSSELNVNALLLGDSALYLCASSWTGSYEQYFGPGTRLTVT.

V is TRBV30 and J is TRBJ2-5; 9 bases fit TRBD2. The CDR3 runs to 15 residues. Germline CDR1 reads GTSNPN; CDR2 reads SVGIG (reference sequence). Trimming removed 0 bases from V and 4 bases from J; junction bases left unmatched: 6. CDR3 nucleotide sequence: TGTGCCTGGAGTGTGGCTCTAGCGGGAAGAGAGACCCAGTACTTC. Its protein is CAWSVALAGRETQYF.

The chain joins TRBV4-3 to TRBJ2-7; D possibly corresponds to TRBD2 (5 bases). Trimming shortened V by 1 base and J by 5 bases, and 15 bases separated the two germline ends. Germline V gives CDR1 LGHNA, CDR2 YSLEER. This CDR3 comprises 15 residues. DNA for the CDR3: TGCGCCAGCAGCCAAGTGCATGGGAGTGCGGACGAGCAGTACTTC. Its translation: CASSQVHGSADEQYF.

The J gene is TRBJ1-2, the V gene TRBV7-8; D unclear. Germline V gene lookup returns CDR1 SGHVS and CDR2 FQNEAQ. Trimming pared 0 bases from V and 6 bases from J, leaving 8 bases between. This CDR3 contains 13 residues. CDR3 sequence (DNA): TGTGCCAGCAGCTTAGCGGTGGTGGATGGCTACACCTTC. Translated, it gives CASSLAVVDGYTF.

This chain connects TRBV28 to TRBJ2-7, with TRBD2 identical over 9 bases. The junction had 8 bases not matched to a gene; V was cut back by 6 bases and J by 5 bases. Germline CDR1 is MDHEN and CDR2 is SYDVKM. CDR3 size: 14 residues. CDR3 region: CASSTPSGIDEQYF. For the CDR3, the DNA is TGTGCCAGCAGCACGCCTAGCGGGATCGACGAGCAGTACTTC.

The rearrangement uses TRBV18 and TRBJ1-4, with D maybe TRBD1 (5 bases). Germline V gene sequence: CDR1 KGHSH, CDR2 LQKENI. The length of the CDR3 is 16 residues. Trimming shortened V by 2 bases and J by 4 bases, and 14 bases separated the two germline ends. CDR3 nucleotide sequence: TGTGCCAGCTCACCAAGACCTATCGGGGGTAATGAAAAACTGTTTTTT. Protein sequence: CASSPRPIGGNEKLFF.

This rearrangement joins TRBV27 to TRBJ1-5, with 9 bases that match TRBD1. After removal of 5 bases from V and 5 bases from J, the junction contained 13 bases not matched to a gene. Germline V gene data show CDR1 as MNHEY and CDR2 as SMNVEV (reference sequence). CDR3 length: 17 amino acids. CDR3 nucleotide sequence: TGTGCCAGCAGTCATATCCGTACAGGGGGCGGGCATCAGCCCCAGCATTTT. Amino acids: CASSHIRTGGGHQPQHF.

The rearrangement uses TRBV27 and TRBJ2-7; a weak D match, TRBD2 (6 bases). V was shortened by 1 base and J by 2 bases, with 12 bases between the two germline ends. Germline-derived CDR1 and CDR2 are MNHEY and SMNVEV (reference sequence). The CDR3 contains 15 residues. CDR3 in amino acids: CASSLLGGMTYEQYF. Written as DNA, the CDR3 is TGTGCCAGCAGTTTATTGGGCGGGATGACCTACGAGCAGTACTTC.

This sequence joins TRBV15 and TRBJ2-7; the match to TRBD2 covers 8 bases. CDR1 is LNHNV, CDR2 YYDKDF, per germline (reference sequence). The V and J ends lost 2 bases and 2 bases, in that order; junction bases with no gene match: 2. This CDR3 has 14 residues. The CDR3 sequence: CATSRPGGPYEQYF. CDR3 coding DNA: TGTGCCACCAGCAGACCGGGAGGGCCCTACGAGCAGTACTTC.

This chain connects TRBV7-9 to TRBJ2-7; 9 bases are shared with TRBD1. The CDR3 spans 14 residues. The trim removed 5 bases at V and 3 bases at J, leaving 5 bases unmatched. The germline V gene has CDR1 SEHNR and CDR2 FQNEAQ (reference sequence). The CDR3 protein is CASSTGQGDYEQYF. CDR3 in DNA: TGTGCCAGCAGCACGGGACAGGGAGACTACGAGCAGTACTTC.

The chain recombines TRBV6-1 with TRBJ1-4, with 12 bases lining up with TRBD1. The CDR3 consists of 15 residues. Germline V gene sequence: CDR1 MNHNS, CDR2 SASEGT. V was pared by 11 bases and J by 7 bases, with 11 bases of the junction left unmatched. The CDR3 spells CAGGRGDRGLEKLFF. The CDR3 DNA follows: TGTGCCGGGGGTCGAGGGGACAGGGGGCTTGAAAAACTGTTTTTT.

V and J are TRBV4-2 and TRBJ2-7; D not certain. The V end lost 2 bases, the J end lost 2 bases, and 13 bases lay between the germline ends. Germline-derived CDR1 and CDR2 are LGHNA and YNFKEQ. The CDR3 covers 15 residues. CDR3 residues: CASSQSTVPAYEQYF. Written as DNA, the CDR3 is TGTGCCAGCAGCCAATCGACCGTACCGGCCTACGAGCAGTACTTC.

The rearrangement uses TRBV11-2 and TRBJ2-7, with 11 positions matching TRBD2. Per germline, CDR1 SGHAT and CDR2 FQNNGV. V was pared by 2 bases and J by 4 bases, with 4 bases of the junction left unmatched. The CDR3 spans 15 residues. The CDR3 DNA is TGTGCCAGCAGCTTATCGCTAGCGGGAGGTTACGAGCAGTACTTC. Translated, it gives CASSLSLAGGYEQYF.

The chain joins TRBV19 to TRBJ2-5; D gene uncertain. The CDR3 has 12 amino acids. The V gene's germline CDR1 is LNHDA and CDR2 SQIVND (reference sequence). The ends were cut back, 4 bases at V and 3 bases at J, with 6 bases in the middle. The DNA for the CDR3 is TGTGCCAGTAGTACGAACAAAGAGACCCAGTACTTC. Its translation is CASSTNKETQYF.

The chain combines TRBV4-1 with TRBJ1-4; weak D call: TRBD1 (5 bases). The CDR3 has 14 residues. CDR1 is MGHRA, CDR2 YSYEKL, per germline. V was cut by 0 bases and J by 5 bases, with 7 bases left in between. CDR3 in DNA: TGCGCCAGCAGCCAAGAGGGGCCGAATGAAAAACTGTTTTTT. Residues: CASSQEGPNEKLFF.

Only a few counts were recorded for this clone. J is TRBJ1-1 and V is TRBV30; D remains ambiguous. The CDR3 is 12 residues long. Trimming cost V 1 base and J 6 bases, with 9 bases left between them. The germline CDR1 and CDR2 sequences are GTSNPN and SVGIG (reference sequence). CDR3 nucleotides: TGTGCCTGGAGTGGTAGACTTCCTGAAGCTTTCTTT. Protein sequence: CAWSGRLPEAFF. The full variable domain, rest sourced from reference TRBV30 and TRBJ1-1, is SQTIHQWPATLVQPVGSPLSLECTVEGTSNPNLYWYRQAAGRGLQLLFYSVGIGQISSEVPQNLSASRPQDRQFILSSKKLLLSDSGFYLCAWSGRLPEAFFGQGTRLTVV.

The CDR3 spells CASSRSLLAGGEDTQYF. CDR3 coding DNA: TGTGCCAGCAGCCGGTCCCTACTAGCGGGGGGTGAAGATACGCAGTATTTT. This chain joins TRBV7-2 and TRBJ2-3; 12 positions match TRBD2. Germline V CDR1 and CDR2: SGHTA, FQGNSA. The CDR3 totals 17 residues. V was pared by 5 bases and J by 5 bases, with 11 bases of the junction left unmatched.